The 14 T cell receptor beta chains below come from one sample, sequenced in a study of shared clonotypes between healthy human individuals. Naive CD8 cells comprised CD45RO-negative, CCR7-positively selected cells, excluding terminally differentiated effector memory CD45RA+ cells. Libraries were prepared by immunoSEQ multiplex PCR; TCRdb keeps only in-frame clonotypes and omits some of them. The sample contains more than 2 million clones, just under 95% of which appear only once. Sequenced sample: naive CD8+ T cells from PBMCs. Receptors originate from a man aged 18-30 years in good health. Some clones in this sample may be carry-over from other donors' samples.

This rearrangement joins TRBV5-1 to TRBJ2-7; possible D gene TRBD1, 7 bases. Trimming removed 2 bases from V and 0 bases from J, with 12 bases in between. The CDR3 runs to 15 residues. Germline V gene data show CDR1 as SGHRS and CDR2 as YFSETQ. The CDR3 here is CASSLRQGGSYEQYF. DNA of the CDR3: TGCGCCAGCAGCTTAAGACAGGGAGGCTCCTACGAGCAGTACTTC.

The chain employs TRBV29-1 and TRBJ2-5; 7 nucleotides line up with TRBD2. V shed 0 bases, J shed 5 bases, and the junction held 12 bases outside the gene matches. The CDR3 runs 16 residues. Germline CDR1 and CDR2: SQVTM and ANQGSEA. This CDR3 reads CSVEDRGRGQPETQYF. The CDR3 region has the DNA TGCAGCGTTGAAGATCGGGGGAGGGGTCAGCCGGAGACCCAGTACTTC.

The CDR3 sequence: CASREAGGPTYEQYF. The CDR3 region has the DNA TGTGCCAGCAGGGAAGCGGGAGGCCCTACCTACGAGCAGTACTTC. The rearrangement links TRBV7-9 to TRBJ2-7; TRBD2 matches at 9 bases. This CDR3 has 15 residues. Per germline, CDR1 SEHNR and CDR2 FQNEAQ (reference sequence). Trimming at V came to 6 bases and at J to 2 bases, leaving 8 bases not matched to a gene.

On this clone itself: The same CDR3 arises from other DNA sequences in this sample as well. This chain uses TRBV28 with TRBJ2-1, with D possibly TRBD2 on 6 matching bases. This CDR3 has 13 amino acids. Trimming took off 5 bases at V and 6 bases at J, with 11 bases between the two ends. Germline V gene data show CDR1 as MDHEN and CDR2 as SYDVKM. CDR3 region: CASSPGLANEQFF. CDR3 bases: TGTGCCAGCAGTCCGGGACTCGCCAATGAGCAGTTCTTC.

The chain has TRBV7-3 and TRBJ2-1, with 7 bases matching TRBD2. CDR1 SGHTA and CDR2 FQGTGA come from the germline V gene. The CDR3 has 16 amino acids. With 5 bases clipped from V and 1 base from J, the junction kept 8 bases outside the gene matches. The CDR3 coding sequence is TGTGCCAGCAGCCCGAGGACCGGGGGGTCCTACAATGAGCAGTTCTTC. Residues: CASSPRTGGSYNEQFF.

The J gene is TRBJ1-2, the V gene TRBV6-1; the D gene is possibly TRBD1 (5 bases). Germline CDR1 reads MNHNS; CDR2 reads SASEGT. Trimming shortened V by 6 bases and J by 0 bases, and 14 bases separated the two germline ends. The CDR3 runs to 15 residues. The CDR3 nucleotides are TGTGCCAGCAGCCCCCGAGGACAAGCTAACTATGGCTACACCTTC. Translation gives CASSPRGQANYGYTF.

CDR3 DNA sequence: TGCGCCAGCAGCTTGATTAGTTTCGGGGGGACCGGGGAGCTGTTTTTT. It specifies CASSLISFGGTGELFF. The chain carries TRBV5-1 and TRBJ2-2, with 7 bases lining up with TRBD2. The V and J ends lost 1 base and 5 bases, in that order; junction bases with no gene match: 8. This CDR3 has 16 residues. Germline lookup yields CDR1 SGHRS and CDR2 YFSETQ.

The DNA of the CDR3 is TGTGCCAGCAGCCGCGGGACGGCTAATCAGCCCCAGCATTTT. Amino acids: CASSRGTANQPQHF. The V gene is TRBV11-2, the J gene TRBJ1-5, with D tentatively TRBD1 (5 bases). The CDR3 is 14 amino acids. Germline CDR1 reads SGHAT; CDR2 reads FQNNGV. The V and J ends lost 5 bases and 4 bases respectively, with 12 bases between them.

The chain carries TRBV10-3 and TRBJ1-2, with D maybe TRBD1 (5 bases). The CDR3 sequence is 17 residues long. Germline CDR1 reads ENHRY; CDR2 reads SYGVKD. The germline V and J ends were trimmed by 4 bases and 4 bases, with 22 bases remaining between them. CDR3 sequence (DNA): TGTGCCATCAGTGTCGTCGGGGCCAACCCTGAACCCTATGGCTACACCTTC. Encoded protein: CAISVVGANPEPYGYTF.

The chain carries TRBV28 and TRBJ2-1, with TRBD1 matching 8 bases. This CDR3 is built from 14 residues. The V segment lost 11 bases and the J segment 1 base; nucleotides outside the gene matches: 7. CDR1 is MDHEN and CDR2 is SYDVKM in the germline V gene. CDR3 residues: CAGSGTGSYNEQFF. Here the CDR3 DNA reads TGTGCCGGATCGGGGACAGGTTCCTACAATGAGCAGTTCTTC.

The chain has TRBV28 and TRBJ2-7; D possibly corresponds to TRBD1 (6 bases). The CDR3 extends over 13 amino acids. Germline V CDR1 and CDR2: MDHEN, SYDVKM. Trimming took off 10 bases at V and 1 base at J, with 14 bases between the two ends. CDR3 protein: CATETGHSYEQYF. The CDR3 nucleotides read TGTGCCACCGAAACAGGGCATTCCTACGAGCAGTACTTC. Full variable domain (rest looked up from reference TRBV28 and TRBJ2-7): DVKVTQSSRYLVKRTGEKVFLECVQDMDHENMFWYRQDPGLGLRLIYFSYDVKMKEKGDIPEGYSVSREKKERFSLILESASTNQTSMYLCATETGHSYEQYFGPGTRLTVT.

The chain combines TRBV2 with TRBJ2-7; 10 nucleotides align to TRBD1. CDR3 length: 15 residues. CDR1 and CDR2 (germline): SNHLY, FYNNEI. The V segment lost 4 bases and the J segment 5 bases; nucleotides outside the gene matches: 8. The CDR3 region is CASSGRDRGSHEQYF. The CDR3 DNA is TGTGCCAGCAGTGGCCGGGACAGGGGTTCCCACGAGCAGTACTTC.

The rearrangement links TRBV21-1 to TRBJ1-1; the D segment call TRBD1 is taken from the table without a DNA check. TRBV21-1 is given as a pseudogene. This CDR3 region has 15 residues. The CDR3 sequence is CASSKVPGGCTEAFF. DNA of the CDR3: TGTGCCAGCAGCAAAGTTCCAGGGGGCTGTACTGAAGCTTTCTTT.

The rearrangement links TRBV7-9 to TRBJ2-7, with 10 bases that match TRBD2. CDR1 is SEHNR, CDR2 FQNEAQ, per germline (reference sequence). V was pared by 2 bases and J by 3 bases, with 4 bases of the junction left unmatched. The CDR3 contains 15 residues. DNA for the CDR3: TGTGCCAGCAGCTTAATGGAGCGGGAGGGCTACGAGCAGTACTTC. This gives the protein CASSLMEREGYEQYF.